Below are 5 T cell receptor beta chains sequenced from a single sample in a study of blood T cells in healthy people across ages. Next came a second PCR, run for 7 to 11 cycles, which used a sample-barcoded 5' primer along with a J-beta primer mix. MiXCR, applied by TCRdb to the 5' RACE reads, yields one record per CDR3 protein. The repertoire holds about 540,000 distinct CDR3 sequences, with 20% to 30% as singletons. The same specimen was also included in a second study, on T cells of mothers and their children.

The sample consisted of blood. These receptors were collected from a boy between 10 and 17 years old in good health.

This clonotype was recorded a few times. At one of its ends the junction is not consistent with the germline gene, which may arise from a read error. This chain connects TRBV27 to TRBJ2-5, with D perhaps matching TRBD1 (6 bases). Looked up from germline, CDR1 is MNHEY and CDR2 is SMNVEV (reference sequence). The CDR3 runs 13 residues. CDR3 sequence: CASSLGQYYEQCF. In DNA, the CDR3 is TGTGCCAGCAGCCTAGGACAGTACTACGAGCAGTGCTTC.

In this sample, this clonotype turned up many times. The chain links TRBV5-1 to TRBJ1-6; no clear D. V lost 0 bases, J lost 0 bases, and 7 bases lay in between. This CDR3 has 16 residues. Germline V gene data show CDR1 as SGHRS and CDR2 as YFSETQ. DNA for the CDR3: TGCGCCAGCAGCTTGGAAGAGAGCTCCTATAATTCACCCCTCCACTTT. Translated, it gives CASSLEESSYNSPLHF.

The table lists this clonotype with a few counts. The chain carries TRBV12-3 or TRBV12-4 and TRBJ2-5; TRBD1 is a possible D gene (6 bases). Deletions cut 6 bases from V and 5 bases from J, with 16 bases between. CDR3 size: 14 residues. The CDR3 here is CASRATGLVETQYF. CDR3 in DNA: TGTGCCAGCAGGGCCACAGGGTTGGTGGAGACCCAGTACTTC.

This clonotype has more than one count but fewer than ten. V gene TRBV5-5 combines with J gene TRBJ2-1; 9 bases align to TRBD2. This CDR3 is built from 13 residues. Germline lookup yields CDR1 SGHKS and CDR2 YYEKEE (reference sequence). V lost 5 bases and J lost 4; bases outside the gene matches: 1. The CDR3, as DNA: TGTGCCAGCAGGACTAGCGGATACAATGAGCAGTTCTTC. Its translation is CASRTSGYNEQFF.

The chain has TRBV24-1 and TRBJ1-2; possible D gene TRBD1, 5 bases. The V gene lost 9 bases and the J gene lost 9 bases, with 16 bases spanning the gap. In germline, CDR1 is KGHDR, CDR2 SFDVKD. The length of the CDR3 is 12 residues. CDR3 sequence (DNA): TGTGCCACCTTCACAGACTCGGGGCGCTACACCTTC. Encoded protein: CATFTDSGRYTF.